This TCR beta chain came from a study of cytomegalovirus exposure and HLA in healthy donors. General study findings and limits: Most TCR sequences were uncommon, yet certain public TCRs appeared in many donors. The authors later linked a missense DCLRE1C variant to TCR beta V- and J-gene trimming.

PCR amplification relied on 60 Vbeta primers (plus 13 Jbeta primers). How the authors handled the data: Unique TCR beta chains totaled about 78 million in a later count, with some 10 million of them shared. Assay: immunoSEQ multiplex PCR; the TCRdb copy retains only in-frame clones and omits some. That table supplies the V and J calls and clone size; D and trimming were determined from the DNA. The data contain some 200,000 clones, over 65% of them seen just once; the ten biggest clones take up less than 3.5%. Remarks on this clone: No antigen is known for it.

Despite likely unrecorded immune exposures, the donors were nominally healthy at the time of sampling. V trimming: 1 base; J trimming: 4 bases; junction bases outside the gene matches: 1. Germline V gene lookup returns CDR1 LNHDA and CDR2 SQIVND (reference sequence). This CDR3 is 14 amino acids long. Sequenced sample: PBMCs. The rearrangement links TRBV19 to TRBJ2-5, with 9 nucleotides matching TRBD1. This clonotype was obtained from a woman aged 60 to 75 in good health and CMV-seropositive. The CDR3 nucleotides read TGTGCCAGTAGTATAGGGACAGGGGTAGAGACCCAGTACTTC. Protein product: CASSIGTGVETQYF.